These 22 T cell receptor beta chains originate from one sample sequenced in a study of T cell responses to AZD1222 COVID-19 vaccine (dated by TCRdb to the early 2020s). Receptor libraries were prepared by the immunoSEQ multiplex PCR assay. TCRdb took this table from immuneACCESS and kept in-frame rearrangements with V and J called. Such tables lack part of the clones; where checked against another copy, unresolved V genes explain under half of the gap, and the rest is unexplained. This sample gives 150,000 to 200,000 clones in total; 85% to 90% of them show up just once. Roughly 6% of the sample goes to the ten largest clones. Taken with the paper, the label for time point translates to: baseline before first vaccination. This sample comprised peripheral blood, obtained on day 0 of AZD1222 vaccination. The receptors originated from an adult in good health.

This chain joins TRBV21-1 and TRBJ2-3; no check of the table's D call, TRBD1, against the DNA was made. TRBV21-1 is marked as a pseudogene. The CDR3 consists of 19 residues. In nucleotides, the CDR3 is TGTGCCAGCAGCAAAAGGGACAGGGAAGAGGAGTCTAGCACAGATACGCAGTATTTT. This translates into CASSKRDREEESSTDTQYF.

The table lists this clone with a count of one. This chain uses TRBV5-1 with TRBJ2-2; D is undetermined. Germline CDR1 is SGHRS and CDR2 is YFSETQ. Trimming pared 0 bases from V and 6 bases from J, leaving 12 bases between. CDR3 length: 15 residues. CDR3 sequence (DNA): TGCGCCAGCAGCTTGGCCGACCTCTTGGCCGGGGAGCTGTTTTTT. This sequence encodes CASSLADLLAGELFF.

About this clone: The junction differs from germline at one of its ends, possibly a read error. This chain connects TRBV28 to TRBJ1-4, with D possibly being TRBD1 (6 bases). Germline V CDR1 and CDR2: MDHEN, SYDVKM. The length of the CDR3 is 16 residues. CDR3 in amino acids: CAGSFLTGTKGEKLFF. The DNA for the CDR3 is TGTGCCGGCAGTTTCCTCACAGGGACGAAAGGTGAAAAACTGTTTTTT.

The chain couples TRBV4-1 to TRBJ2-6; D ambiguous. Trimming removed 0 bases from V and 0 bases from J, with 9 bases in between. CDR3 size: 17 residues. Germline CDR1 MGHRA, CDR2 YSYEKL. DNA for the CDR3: TGCGCCAGCAGCCAAGACGTGGTTGTCTCTGGGGCCAACGTCCTGACTTTC. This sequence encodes CASSQDVVVSGANVLTF.

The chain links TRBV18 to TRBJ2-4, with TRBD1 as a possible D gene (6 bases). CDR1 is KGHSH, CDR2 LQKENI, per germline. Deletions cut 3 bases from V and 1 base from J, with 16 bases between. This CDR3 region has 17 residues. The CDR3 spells CASSPRTATTAKNIQYF. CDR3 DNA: TGTGCCAGCTCACCGCGGACAGCAACGACTGCCAAAAACATTCAGTACTTC.

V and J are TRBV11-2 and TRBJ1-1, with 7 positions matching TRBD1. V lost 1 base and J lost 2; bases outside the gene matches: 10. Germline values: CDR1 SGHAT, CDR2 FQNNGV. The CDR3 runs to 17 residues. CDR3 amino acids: CASSLAIRQGVNTEAFF. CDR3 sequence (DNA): TGTGCCAGCAGCTTAGCCATCCGACAGGGCGTAAACACTGAAGCTTTCTTT.

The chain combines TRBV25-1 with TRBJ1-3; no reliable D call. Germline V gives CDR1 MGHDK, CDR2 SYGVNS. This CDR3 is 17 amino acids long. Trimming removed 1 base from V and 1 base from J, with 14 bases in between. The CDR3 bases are TGTGCCAGCAGTGAATTTAGGAACTTAGGATCTGGAAACACCATATATTTT. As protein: CASSEFRNLGSGNTIYF.

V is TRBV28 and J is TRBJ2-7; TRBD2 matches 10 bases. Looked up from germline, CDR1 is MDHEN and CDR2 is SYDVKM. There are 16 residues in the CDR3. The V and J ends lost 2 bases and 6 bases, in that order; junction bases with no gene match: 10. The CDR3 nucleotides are TGTGCCAGCAGTTTACCCTCTAGCGGGAGCTCAGGCGAGCAGTACTTC. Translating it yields CASSLPSSGSSGEQYF.

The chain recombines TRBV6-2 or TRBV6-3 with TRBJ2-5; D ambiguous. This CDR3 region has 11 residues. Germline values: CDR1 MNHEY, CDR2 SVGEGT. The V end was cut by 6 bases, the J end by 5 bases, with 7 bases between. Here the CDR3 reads CASSQSETQYF. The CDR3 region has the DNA TGTGCCAGCAGCCAATCGGAGACCCAGTACTTC.

CDR3 residues: CATLRPGTAYGYTF. CDR3 nucleotide sequence: TGTGCCACCCTCAGACCCGGGACAGCCTATGGCTACACCTTC. The J gene is TRBJ1-2, the V gene TRBV27; 7 bases are a match to TRBD1. The V gene's germline CDR1 is MNHEY and CDR2 SMNVEV (reference sequence). The CDR3 extends over 14 amino acids. Trimming cost V 10 bases and J 4 bases; bases outside gene matches: 12.

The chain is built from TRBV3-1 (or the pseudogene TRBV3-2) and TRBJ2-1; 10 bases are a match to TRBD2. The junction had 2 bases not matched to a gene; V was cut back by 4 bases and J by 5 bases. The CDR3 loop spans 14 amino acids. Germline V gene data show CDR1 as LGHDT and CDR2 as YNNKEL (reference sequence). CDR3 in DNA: TGTGCCAGCAGCCCAGCGGGGGGGGACAATGAGCAGTTCTTC. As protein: CASSPAGGDNEQFF.

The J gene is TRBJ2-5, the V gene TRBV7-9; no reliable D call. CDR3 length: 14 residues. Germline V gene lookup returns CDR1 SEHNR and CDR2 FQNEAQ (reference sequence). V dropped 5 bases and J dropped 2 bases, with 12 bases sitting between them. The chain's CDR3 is CASSPFPEQETQYF. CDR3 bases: TGTGCCAGCAGCCCCTTTCCCGAACAAGAGACCCAGTACTTC.

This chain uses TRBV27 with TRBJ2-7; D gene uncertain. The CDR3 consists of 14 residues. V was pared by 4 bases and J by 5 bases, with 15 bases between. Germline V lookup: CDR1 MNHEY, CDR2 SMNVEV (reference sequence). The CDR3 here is CASSSTGRRNEQYF. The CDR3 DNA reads TGTGCCAGCAGTTCAACGGGCCGTCGCAACGAGCAGTACTTC.

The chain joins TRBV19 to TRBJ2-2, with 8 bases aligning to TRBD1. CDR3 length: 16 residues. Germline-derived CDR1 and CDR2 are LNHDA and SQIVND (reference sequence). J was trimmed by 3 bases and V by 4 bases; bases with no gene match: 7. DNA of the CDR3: TGTGCCAGTAGTAATACAGGGGGTTGGGACACCGGGGAGCTGTTTTTT. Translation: CASSNTGGWDTGELFF.

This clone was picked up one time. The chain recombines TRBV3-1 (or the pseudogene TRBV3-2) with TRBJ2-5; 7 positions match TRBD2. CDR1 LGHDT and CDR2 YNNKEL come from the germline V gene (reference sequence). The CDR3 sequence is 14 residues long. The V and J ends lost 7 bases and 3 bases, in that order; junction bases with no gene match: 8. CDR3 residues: CASTGWGGEETQYF. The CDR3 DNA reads TGTGCCAGCACCGGTTGGGGGGGTGAAGAGACCCAGTACTTC.

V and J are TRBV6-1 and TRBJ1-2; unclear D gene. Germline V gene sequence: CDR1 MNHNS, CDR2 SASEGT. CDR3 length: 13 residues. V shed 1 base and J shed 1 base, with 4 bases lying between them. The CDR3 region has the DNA TGTGCCAGCAGTGAAGGGGGTAACTATGGCTACACCTTC. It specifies CASSEGGNYGYTF.

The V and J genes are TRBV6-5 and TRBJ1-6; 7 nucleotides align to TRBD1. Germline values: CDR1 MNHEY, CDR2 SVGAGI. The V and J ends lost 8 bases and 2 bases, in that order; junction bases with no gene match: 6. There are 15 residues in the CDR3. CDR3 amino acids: CASRRQGAYNSPLHF. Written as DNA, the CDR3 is TGTGCCAGCCGCAGACAGGGCGCCTATAATTCACCCCTCCACTTT.

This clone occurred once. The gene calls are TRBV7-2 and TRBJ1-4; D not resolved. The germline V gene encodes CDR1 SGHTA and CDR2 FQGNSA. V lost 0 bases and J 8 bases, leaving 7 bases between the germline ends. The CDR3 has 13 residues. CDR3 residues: CASSLARREKLFF. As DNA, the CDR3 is TGTGCCAGCAGCTTAGCGCGGCGGGAAAAACTGTTTTTT.

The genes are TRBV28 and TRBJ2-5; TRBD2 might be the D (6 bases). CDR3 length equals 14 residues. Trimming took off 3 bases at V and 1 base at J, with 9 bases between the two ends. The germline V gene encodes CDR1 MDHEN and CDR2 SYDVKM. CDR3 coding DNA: TGTGCCAGCAGTTTGACCGGGGGCCAAGAGACCCAGTACTTC. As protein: CASSLTGGQETQYF.

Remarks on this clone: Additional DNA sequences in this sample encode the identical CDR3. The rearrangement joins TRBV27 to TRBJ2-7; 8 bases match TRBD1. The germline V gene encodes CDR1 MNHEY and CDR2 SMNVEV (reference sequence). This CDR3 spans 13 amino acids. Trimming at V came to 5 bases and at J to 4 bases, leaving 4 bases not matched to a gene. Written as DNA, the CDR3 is TGTGCCAGCAGTACTGGACAGGGTTACGAGCAGTACTTC. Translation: CASSTGQGYEQYF.

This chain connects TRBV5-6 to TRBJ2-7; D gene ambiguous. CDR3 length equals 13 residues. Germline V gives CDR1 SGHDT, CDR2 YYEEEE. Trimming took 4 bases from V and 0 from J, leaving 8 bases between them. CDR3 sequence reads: CASSPTRSYEQYF. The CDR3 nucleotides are TGTGCCAGCAGCCCGACACGCTCCTACGAGCAGTACTTC.

The CDR3 reads CASSYNPDLGSPLHF. CDR3 coding DNA: TGTGCCAGCAGTTACAACCCGGACCTTGGTTCACCCCTCCACTTT. V usage is TRBV6-5 and J usage is TRBJ1-6; D not certain. The length of the CDR3 is 15 residues. Per the germline V gene, CDR1 is MNHEY and CDR2 is SVGAGI. Trimming removed 2 bases at V and 9 bases at J, with 14 bases between.